This paragraph covers one T cell receptor beta chain sequence. The target of this receptor is not known. Base qualities are not provided; no much larger clone lies one nucleotide away. The data belong to a study of T cell responses to AZD1222 COVID-19 vaccine (dated by TCRdb to about 2021). Study-level background: TCR sequencing covered 233 trial participants: some 210 given two doses of AZD1222 and about 26 given two doses of MenACWY control vaccine. Trial participants were enrolled by age into subgroups of 18-55, 56-69 and 70-plus years, and around 150, 28 and 57 TCR-sequenced participants, respectively, were included in these subgroups. Overall results and qualifications from the work: No day 14 peak-response samples were available, so repertoires were characterized only after the peak T cell response. Conclusions about previously exposed vaccinees are limited, since just 5 to 7 AZD1222 recipients were seropositive for SARS-CoV-2 at baseline. Reportedly, close to half of the unique spike-specific TCRs recognized epitopes lying outside the regions that are mutated in the B.1.351 and B.1.1.7 variants. After two AZD1222 doses, spike-specific TCR breadth and depth were significantly higher than at day 0 and than in MenACWY recipients. The whole spike protein was spanned by vaccine-associated CD4 TCRs, and dominant responses were seen in regions 160-218 and 743-854. The 56-69-year group was small, and its depth increase did not reach significance, likely because of low power. Participants were mostly white British and included more females than males, and it was suggested by the authors that clonal diversity may have been underestimated.

The CDR3 regions of human TCRbeta chains were subjected to immunosequencing. The authors' pipeline ran thus. TCRs in the repertoires were compared against a reference library of SARS-CoV-2-specific TCRs that had been generated with the MIRA antigen-specificity platform. Breadth was defined as the fraction of unique TCRs that were SARS-CoV-2-associated. Depth was defined as the fraction of total T cells that were SARS-CoV-2-associated. Each spike-specific TCR was assigned to its reactive spike region and to a CD4 or CD8 class using the MIRA data. Log10-transformed breadth and depth values were compared by one-way ANOVA with Sidak's multiple comparisons tests. In its TCRdb copy, this immuneACCESS table keeps in-frame sequences only and misses some clones. Where compared with another copy, unresolved V genes explain less than half of these, and the others have no known cause. Clone size and the V and J calls come from that table; the DNA yielded D and trimming. Here the sample has around 160,000 clones; 85% to 95% occur a single time. The top ten hold approximately 3% of the sample.

Read against the paper, the sample's time point label means: baseline before first vaccination. Read against the paper, the sample's treatment or condition label means: meningococcal conjugate vaccine given as trial control. Samples from vaccinated people were obtained from the UK trials COV001 and COV002, which included a single-blind randomized controlled phase 2/3 trial of AZD1222 (ChAdOx1 nCoV-19) in healthy adults. For TCRbeta chain sequencing, PBMC samples were collected from trial participants at day 0 and at day 28 after the second dose. The sequence came from an adult in good health. The material sequenced was peripheral blood, taken on day 0 of MenACWY control vaccination.

The DNA sequence is as follows: TGTGCCAGCAGTTGGGCGGGAAACTATGGCTACACCTTC. Its protein is CASSWAGNYGYTF. The rearranged chain carries TRBV27 and TRBJ1-2, with the D gene call left open. Trimming removed 4 bases from V and 2 bases from J, leaving 8 bases between the germline ends. As encoded in the germline V gene (reference sequence), CDR1 is MNHEY while CDR2 is SMNVEV. Spanning cysteine to phenylalanine, the CDR3 consists of 13 amino acids. Solely the CDR3 DNA is kept, with 39 bases framed from the first base.